Sequencing of this TCR beta chain was carried out in a study of blood T cell repertoires in COVID-19. Overall study context: PBMCs, B-cell-depleted T cells, or T cells were the source of the cDNA or gDNA that made up the material.

As originally analysed: For nucleated cells, counts were estimated from reference gene primer amplification. Here immunoSEQ multiplex PCR was the method, and the copy in TCRdb shows in-frame clones only, minus some. V and J calls and clone size are those listed in that table; D and trimming were worked out from the DNA. Among over 150,000 clones listed, 84% were seen once. This clone was picked up one time. The germline gives CDR1 SGHRS, CDR2 YFSETQ. The V and J ends lost 0 bases and 6 bases, in that order; junction bases with no gene match: 6. The CDR3 runs to 15 residues. The chain is built from TRBV5-1 and TRBJ1-2, with 9 bases identical to TRBD1. This clonotype originated in a man between 18 and 29 years old with active or convalescent COVID-19. Sequenced input: peripheral blood. The CDR3 protein is CASSLGTGQGHGYTF. Here the CDR3 DNA reads TGCGCCAGCAGCTTGGGTACGGGACAGGGCCATGGCTACACCTTC.